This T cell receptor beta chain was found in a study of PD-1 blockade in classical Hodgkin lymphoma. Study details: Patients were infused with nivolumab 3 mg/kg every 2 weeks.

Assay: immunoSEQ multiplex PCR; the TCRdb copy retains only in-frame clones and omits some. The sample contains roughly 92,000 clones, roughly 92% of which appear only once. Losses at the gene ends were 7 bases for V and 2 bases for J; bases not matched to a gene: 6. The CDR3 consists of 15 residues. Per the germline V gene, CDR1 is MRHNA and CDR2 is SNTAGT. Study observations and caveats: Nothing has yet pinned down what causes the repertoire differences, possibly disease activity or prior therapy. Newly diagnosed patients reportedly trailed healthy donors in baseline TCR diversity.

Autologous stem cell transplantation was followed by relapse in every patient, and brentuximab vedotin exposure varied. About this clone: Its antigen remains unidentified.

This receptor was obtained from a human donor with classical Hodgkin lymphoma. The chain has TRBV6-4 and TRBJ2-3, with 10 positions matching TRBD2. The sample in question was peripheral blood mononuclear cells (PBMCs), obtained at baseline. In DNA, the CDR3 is TGTGCCAGCATGAGGACTAGCGGTACCACAGATACGCAGTATTTT. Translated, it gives CASMRTSGTTDTQYF.